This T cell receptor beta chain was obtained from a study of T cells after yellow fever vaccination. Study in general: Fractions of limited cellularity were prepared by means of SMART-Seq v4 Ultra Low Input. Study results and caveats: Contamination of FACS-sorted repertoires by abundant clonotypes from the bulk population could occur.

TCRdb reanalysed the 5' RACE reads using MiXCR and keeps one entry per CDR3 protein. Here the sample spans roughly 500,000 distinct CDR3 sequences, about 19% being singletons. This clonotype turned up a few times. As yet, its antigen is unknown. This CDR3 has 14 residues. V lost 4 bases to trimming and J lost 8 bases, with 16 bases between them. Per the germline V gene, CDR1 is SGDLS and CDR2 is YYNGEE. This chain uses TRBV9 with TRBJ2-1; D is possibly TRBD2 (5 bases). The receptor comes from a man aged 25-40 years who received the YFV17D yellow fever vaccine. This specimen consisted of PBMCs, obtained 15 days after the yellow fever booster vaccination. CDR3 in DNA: TGTGCCAGCAGCCCGCGGTTACCGGAGGATGAGCAGTTCTTC. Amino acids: CASSPRLPEDEQFF.